Below, one T cell receptor (beta chain) is given with its context. These data come from a study of blood T cell repertoires in COVID-19. About the research overall: Both acute and convalescent COVID-19 samples were obtained from the United States, Italy and Spain.

As processed by the authors: Nucleated cell number was recorded as an estimate derived from reference gene primer amplification. Measured with immunoSEQ multiplex PCR; TCRdb has only the in-frame clones, and not every one. The V and J calls and the clone size are those of that table, but D and trimming were determined from the DNA. There are a few hundred thousand clones in the sample; about 92% occur only once, and approximately 18% lies in the top ten. What was sequenced was PBMCs or T cells enriched from blood (not recorded which). The TCR originated in a young woman who had recovered from COVID-19.

The CDR3 DNA reads TGTGCCAGCAGCTTAGGGACTAGGAAGAACACCGGGGAGCTGTTTTTT. Translating it yields CASSLGTRKNTGELFF. The chain has TRBV11-2 and TRBJ2-2, with 7 bases fitting TRBD2. Germline values: CDR1 SGHAT, CDR2 FQNNGV. After removal of 1 base from V and 1 base from J, the junction contained 3 bases not matched to a gene. The CDR3 is 16 amino acids.